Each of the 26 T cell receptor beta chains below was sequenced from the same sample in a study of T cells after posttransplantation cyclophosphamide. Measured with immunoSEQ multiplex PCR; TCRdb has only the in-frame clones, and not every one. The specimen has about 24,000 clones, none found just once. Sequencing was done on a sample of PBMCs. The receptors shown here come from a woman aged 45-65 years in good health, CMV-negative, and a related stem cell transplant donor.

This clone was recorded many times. The DNA for the CDR3 is TGTGCCATCAGTAGCCGGGACAGGGCTGATGGCTACACCTTC. Protein: CAISSRDRADGYTF. V is TRBV10-3 and J is TRBJ1-2; 9 bases fit TRBD1. With 5 bases clipped from V and 6 bases from J, the junction kept 7 bases outside the gene matches. The CDR3 length is 14 residues. The germline CDR1 and CDR2 sequences are ENHRY and SYGVKD.

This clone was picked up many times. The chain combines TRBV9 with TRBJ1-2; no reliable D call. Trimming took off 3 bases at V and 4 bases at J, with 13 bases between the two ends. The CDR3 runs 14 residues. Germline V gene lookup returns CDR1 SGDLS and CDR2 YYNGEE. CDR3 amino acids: CASSASGFLYGYTF. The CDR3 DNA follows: TGTGCCAGCAGCGCTAGCGGCTTTCTCTATGGCTACACCTTC.

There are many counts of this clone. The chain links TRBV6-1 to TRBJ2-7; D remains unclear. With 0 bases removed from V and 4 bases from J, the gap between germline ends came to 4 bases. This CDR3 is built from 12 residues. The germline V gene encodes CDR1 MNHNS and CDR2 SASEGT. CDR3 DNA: TGTGCCAGCAGTGAAGCCACTTACGAGCAGTACTTC. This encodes CASSEATYEQYF.

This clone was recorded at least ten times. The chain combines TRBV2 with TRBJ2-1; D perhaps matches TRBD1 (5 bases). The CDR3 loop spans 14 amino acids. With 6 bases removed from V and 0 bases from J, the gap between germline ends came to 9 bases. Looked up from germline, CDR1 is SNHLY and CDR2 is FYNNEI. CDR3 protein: CASRQGSSYNEQFF. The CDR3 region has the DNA TGTGCCAGCAGGCAGGGAAGCTCCTACAATGAGCAGTTCTTC.

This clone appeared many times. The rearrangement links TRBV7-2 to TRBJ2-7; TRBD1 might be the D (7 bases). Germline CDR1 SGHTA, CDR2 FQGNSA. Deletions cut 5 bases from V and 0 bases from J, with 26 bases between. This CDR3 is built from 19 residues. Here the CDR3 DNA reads TGTGCCAGCAGCCCAATCGGGCAGGGGGACTGGGGCAGCTCCTACGAGCAGTACTTC. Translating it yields CASSPIGQGDWGSSYEQYF.

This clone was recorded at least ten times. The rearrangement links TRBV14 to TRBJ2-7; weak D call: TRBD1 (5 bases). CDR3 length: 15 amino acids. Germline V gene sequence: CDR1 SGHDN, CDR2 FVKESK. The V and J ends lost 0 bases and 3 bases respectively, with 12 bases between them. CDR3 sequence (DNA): TGTGCCAGCAGCCAAGACCTGGCAGGGTACTACGAGCAGTACTTC. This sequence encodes CASSQDLAGYYEQYF.

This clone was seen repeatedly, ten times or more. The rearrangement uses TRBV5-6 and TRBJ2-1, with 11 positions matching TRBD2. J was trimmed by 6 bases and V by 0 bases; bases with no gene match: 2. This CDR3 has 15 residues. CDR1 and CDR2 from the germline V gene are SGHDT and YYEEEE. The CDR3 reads CASSLELAGGNEQFF. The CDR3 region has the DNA TGTGCCAGCAGCTTGGAGCTAGCGGGGGGCAATGAGCAGTTCTTC.

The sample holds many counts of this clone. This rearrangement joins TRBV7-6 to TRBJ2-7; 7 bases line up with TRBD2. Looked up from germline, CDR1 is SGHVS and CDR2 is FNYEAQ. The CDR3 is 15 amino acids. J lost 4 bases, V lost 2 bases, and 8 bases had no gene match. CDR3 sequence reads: CASSLFGGSAYEQYF. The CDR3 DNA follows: TGTGCCAGCAGCTTATTCGGCGGGAGCGCTTACGAGCAGTACTTC.

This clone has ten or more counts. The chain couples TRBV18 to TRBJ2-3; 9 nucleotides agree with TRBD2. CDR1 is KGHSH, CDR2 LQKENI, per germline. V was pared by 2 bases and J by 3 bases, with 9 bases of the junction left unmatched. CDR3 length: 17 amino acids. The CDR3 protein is CASSPRSGGSLTDTQYF. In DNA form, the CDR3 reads TGTGCCAGCTCACCAAGGAGCGGGGGGTCTTTAACAGATACGCAGTATTTT.

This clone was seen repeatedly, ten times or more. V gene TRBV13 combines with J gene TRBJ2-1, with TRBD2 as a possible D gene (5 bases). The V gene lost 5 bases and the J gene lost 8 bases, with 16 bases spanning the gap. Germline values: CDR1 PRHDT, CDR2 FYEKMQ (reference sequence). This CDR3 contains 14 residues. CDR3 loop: CASSTGVAGHEQFF. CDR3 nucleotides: TGTGCCAGCAGCACCGGGGTCGCGGGCCATGAGCAGTTCTTC.

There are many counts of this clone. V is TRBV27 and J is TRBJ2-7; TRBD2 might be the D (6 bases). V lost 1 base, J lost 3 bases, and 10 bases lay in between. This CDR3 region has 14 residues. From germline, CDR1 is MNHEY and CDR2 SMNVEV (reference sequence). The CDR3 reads CASSLWGGDYEQYF. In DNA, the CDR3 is TGTGCCAGCAGTTTATGGGGCGGGGACTACGAGCAGTACTTC.

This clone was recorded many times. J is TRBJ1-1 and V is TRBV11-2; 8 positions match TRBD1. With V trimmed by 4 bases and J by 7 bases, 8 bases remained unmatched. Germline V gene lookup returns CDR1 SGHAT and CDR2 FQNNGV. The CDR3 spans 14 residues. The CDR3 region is CASSSLRGPGEAFF. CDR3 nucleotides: TGTGCCAGCAGCTCTCTCAGGGGGCCCGGTGAAGCTTTCTTT.

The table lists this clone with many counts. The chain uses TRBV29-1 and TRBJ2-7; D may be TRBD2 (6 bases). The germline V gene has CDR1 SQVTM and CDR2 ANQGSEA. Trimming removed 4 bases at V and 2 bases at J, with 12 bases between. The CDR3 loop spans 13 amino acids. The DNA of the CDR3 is TGCAGCGTTGTGCTAGCGCTAACCTACGAGCAGTACTTC. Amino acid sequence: CSVVLALTYEQYF.

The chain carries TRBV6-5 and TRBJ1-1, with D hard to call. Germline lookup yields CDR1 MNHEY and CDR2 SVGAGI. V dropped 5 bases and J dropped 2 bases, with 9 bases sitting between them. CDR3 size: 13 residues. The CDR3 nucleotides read TGTGCCAGCAGTGAAGCGCCCAACACTGAAGCTTTCTTT. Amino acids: CASSEAPNTEAFF.

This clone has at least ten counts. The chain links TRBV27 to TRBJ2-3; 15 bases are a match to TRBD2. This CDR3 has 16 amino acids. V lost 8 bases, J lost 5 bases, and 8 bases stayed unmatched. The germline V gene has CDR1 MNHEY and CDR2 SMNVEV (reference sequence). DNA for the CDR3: TGTGCCAGCCATGGACTAGCGGGGGGGCCGGAAGATACGCAGTATTTT. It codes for CASHGLAGGPEDTQYF.

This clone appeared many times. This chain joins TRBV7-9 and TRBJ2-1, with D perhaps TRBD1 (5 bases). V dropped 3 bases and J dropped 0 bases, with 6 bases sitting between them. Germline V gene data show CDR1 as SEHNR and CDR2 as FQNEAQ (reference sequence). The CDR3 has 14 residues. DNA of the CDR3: TGTGCCAGCAGCTTTGACAGCTCCTACAATGAGCAGTTCTTC. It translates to CASSFDSSYNEQFF.

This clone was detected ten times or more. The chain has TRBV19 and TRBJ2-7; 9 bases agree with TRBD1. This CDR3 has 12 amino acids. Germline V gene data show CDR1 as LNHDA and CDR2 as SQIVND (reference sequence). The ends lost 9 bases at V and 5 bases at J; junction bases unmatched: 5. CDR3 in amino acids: CASRDREDEQYF. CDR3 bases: TGTGCCAGCCGGGACAGGGAAGACGAGCAGTACTTC.

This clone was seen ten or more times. The CDR3 DNA reads as TGTGCCAGCAGCCTAAGACAGGGGAGGTCTGGAAACACCATATATTTT. Its translation is CASSLRQGRSGNTIYF. J is TRBJ1-3 and V is TRBV7-6, with 8 nucleotides matching TRBD1. Trimming removed 5 bases from V and 1 base from J; junction bases left unmatched: 7. The CDR3 runs to 16 residues. Germline CDR1 reads SGHVS; CDR2 reads FNYEAQ.

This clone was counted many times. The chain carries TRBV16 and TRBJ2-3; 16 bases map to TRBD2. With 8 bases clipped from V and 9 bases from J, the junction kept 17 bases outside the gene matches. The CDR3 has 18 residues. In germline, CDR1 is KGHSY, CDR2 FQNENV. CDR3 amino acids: CASDLAGTSGGGGGTQYF. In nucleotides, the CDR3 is TGTGCCAGCGACCTGGCCGGGACTAGCGGGGGGGGCGGCGGAACGCAGTATTTT.

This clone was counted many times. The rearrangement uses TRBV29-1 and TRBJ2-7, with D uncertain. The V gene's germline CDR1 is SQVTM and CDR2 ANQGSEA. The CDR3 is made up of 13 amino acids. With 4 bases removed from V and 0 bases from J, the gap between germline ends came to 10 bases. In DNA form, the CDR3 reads TGCAGCGTTGTCGGCGGAGACTCCTACGAGCAGTACTTC. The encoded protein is CSVVGGDSYEQYF.

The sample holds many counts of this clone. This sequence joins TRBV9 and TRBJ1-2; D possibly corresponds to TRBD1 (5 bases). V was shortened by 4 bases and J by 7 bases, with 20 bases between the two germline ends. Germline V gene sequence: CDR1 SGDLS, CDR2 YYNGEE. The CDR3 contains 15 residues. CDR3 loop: CASSSGTLGAGGYTF. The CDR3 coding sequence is TGTGCCAGCAGCTCCGGGACTTTAGGCGCGGGTGGCTACACCTTC.

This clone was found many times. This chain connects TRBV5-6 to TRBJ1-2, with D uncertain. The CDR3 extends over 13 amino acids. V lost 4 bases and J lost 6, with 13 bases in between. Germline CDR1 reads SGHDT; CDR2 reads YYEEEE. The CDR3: CASSLDRRDGYTF. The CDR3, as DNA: TGTGCCAGCAGCCTGGACCGCCGGGATGGCTACACCTTC. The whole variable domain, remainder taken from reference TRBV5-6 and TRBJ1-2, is DAGVTQSPTHLIKTRGQQVTLRCSPKSGHDTVSWYQQALGQGPQFIFQYYEEEERQRGNFPDRFSGHQFPNYSSELNVNALLLGDSALYLCASSLDRRDGYTFGSGTRLTVV.

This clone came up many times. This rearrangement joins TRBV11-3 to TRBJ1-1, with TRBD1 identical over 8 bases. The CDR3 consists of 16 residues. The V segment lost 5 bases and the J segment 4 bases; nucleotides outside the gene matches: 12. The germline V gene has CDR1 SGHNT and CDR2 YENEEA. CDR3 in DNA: TGTGCCAGCAGCCCCGGACAGGGAGTTGCGAGCACTGAAGCTTTCTTT. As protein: CASSPGQGVASTEAFF.

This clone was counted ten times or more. CDR3 residues: CASSQDKVRTGLSSGANVLTF. CDR3 DNA sequence: TGTGCCAGCAGCCAAGACAAAGTGCGGACAGGGTTAAGCTCTGGGGCCAACGTCCTGACTTTC. The chain recombines TRBV14 with TRBJ2-6; 8 bases match TRBD1. The CDR3 runs 21 residues. V was clipped by 0 bases and J by 0 bases; unmatched bases: 13. CDR1 and CDR2 (germline): SGHDN, FVKESK. Supplemented by reference TRBV14 and TRBJ2-6, the full variable domain reads EAGVTQFPSHSVIEKGQTVTLRCDPISGHDNLYWYRRVMGKEIKFLLHFVKESKQDESGMPNNRFLAERTGGTYSTLKVQPAELEDSGVYFCASSQDKVRTGLSSGANVLTFGAGSRLTVL.

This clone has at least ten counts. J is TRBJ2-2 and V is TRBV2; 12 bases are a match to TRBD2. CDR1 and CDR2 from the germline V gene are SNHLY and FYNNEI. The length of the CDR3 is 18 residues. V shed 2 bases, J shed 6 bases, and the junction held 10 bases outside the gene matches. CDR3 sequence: CASSERLGLAGGAGELFF. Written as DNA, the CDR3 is TGTGCCAGCAGTGAACGGCTGGGGCTAGCGGGAGGGGCCGGGGAGCTGTTTTTT.

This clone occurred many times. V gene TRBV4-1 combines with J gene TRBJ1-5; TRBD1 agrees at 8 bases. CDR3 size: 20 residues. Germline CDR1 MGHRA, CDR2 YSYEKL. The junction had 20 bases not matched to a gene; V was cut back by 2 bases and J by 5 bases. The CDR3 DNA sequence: TGCGCCAGCAGCCAAACAACAGGGGGACCGATGGGGGGCGTTCATCAGCCCCAGCATTTT. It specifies CASSQTTGGPMGGVHQPQHF.